Shown below are 20 T cell receptor beta chains from a single sample sequenced in a study of blood T cell repertoires in COVID-19 (dated by TCRdb to 2018 to 2021). Libraries were constructed by the immunoSEQ multiplex PCR assay. TCRdb retrieved this table from immuneACCESS and kept in-frame rearrangements only. Not all clones are present; in checked studies, unresolved V genes account for under half, and no reason is known for the remainder. Across this sample there are around 250,000 clones, with roughly 88% seen only once. The ten largest account for about 2.9% of the sample. The sample consisted of PBMCs or T cells enriched from blood (not recorded which). These receptors all stem from a woman between 40 and 55 years old who had been exposed to COVID-19.

The chain employs TRBV7-9 and TRBJ1-2; 7 bases map to TRBD1. After removal of 5 bases from V and 4 bases from J, the junction contained 7 bases not matched to a gene. The length of the CDR3 is 14 residues. The germline V gene has CDR1 SEHNR and CDR2 FQNEAQ (reference sequence). CDR3 DNA sequence: TGTGCCAGCAGCCCCGGGACAGCCGGCTATGGCTACACCTTC. Translation: CASSPGTAGYGYTF.

This rearrangement joins TRBV28 to TRBJ1-2; perhaps TRBD1 as D (6 bases). Trimming took 6 bases from V and 8 from J, leaving 22 bases between them. This CDR3 comprises 15 residues. Germline V gives CDR1 MDHEN, CDR2 SYDVKM. CDR3 sequence: CASSLSVSTGWGYTF. The CDR3 DNA reads TGTGCCAGCAGCCTCTCGGTCTCGACAGGTTGGGGCTACACCTTC.

The chain carries TRBV6-1 and TRBJ1-5, with D unclear. Germline lookup yields CDR1 MNHNS and CDR2 SASEGT. Trimming removed 3 bases from V and 3 bases from J, with 9 bases in between. There are 14 residues in the CDR3. DNA for the CDR3: TGTGCCAGCAGTGAGTACAGCCACAATCAGCCCCAGCATTTT. Encoded protein: CASSEYSHNQPQHF.

V usage is TRBV5-1 and J usage is TRBJ1-5; D is ambiguous. The CDR3 spans 15 residues. V lost 4 bases and J lost 0, with 11 bases in between. Germline lookup yields CDR1 SGHRS and CDR2 YFSETQ. The CDR3, as DNA: TGCGCCAGCAGCCCCGGGGATTATAGCAATCAGCCCCAGCATTTT. Protein product: CASSPGDYSNQPQHF.

V and J are TRBV28 and TRBJ1-1; possible D gene TRBD1, 5 bases. CDR3 length equals 13 residues. The germline CDR1 and CDR2 sequences are MDHEN and SYDVKM. The V and J ends lost 8 bases and 1 base respectively, with 11 bases between them. Here the CDR3 DNA reads TGTGCCAGCTTCGGGGGGACGAACACTGAAGCTTTCTTT. Its translation is CASFGGTNTEAFF.

This sequence joins TRBV6-6 and TRBJ2-3; TRBD1 agrees at 9 bases. From germline, CDR1 is MNHNY and CDR2 SVGAGI (reference sequence). Germline trimming cut 7 bases from V and 2 bases from J; bases unmatched to any gene: 7. The CDR3 runs 15 residues. This CDR3 reads CASIPTGGFTDTQYF. In DNA form, the CDR3 reads TGTGCCAGCATCCCGACAGGGGGATTCACAGATACGCAGTATTTT.

The gene calls are TRBV5-8 and TRBJ1-2; TRBD1 is a possible D gene (5 bases). V lost 9 bases and J lost 4, with 13 bases in between. The CDR3 spans 12 residues. CDR1 and CDR2 from the germline V gene are SGHTS and YDEGEE. This CDR3 is CATSRGGYGYTF. The CDR3 DNA reads TGTGCCACCTCGCGCGGGGGCTATGGCTACACCTTC.

The table lists this clone with a few counts. This sequence joins TRBV19 and TRBJ1-6; possible D gene TRBD1, 6 bases. Trimming took off 7 bases at V and 6 bases at J, with 13 bases between the two ends. The V gene's germline CDR1 is LNHDA and CDR2 SQIVND (reference sequence). The CDR3 consists of 14 residues. The CDR3 sequence: CASKGDRSNSPLHF. The CDR3 nucleotides read TGTGCCAGTAAGGGTGACAGGAGTAATTCACCCCTCCACTTT.

This rearrangement joins TRBV21-1 to TRBJ2-7; the DNA was not compared with TRBD2, the D call given in the table. TRBV21-1 is reported as a pseudogene. This CDR3 comprises 15 residues. The CDR3 spells CASSKGTSGHREQYV. DNA for the CDR3: TGTGCCAGCAGCAAAGGGACTAGCGGGCATAGGGAGCAGTACGTC.

The chain carries TRBV6-5 and TRBJ2-2; D is unclear. Trimming left V 2 bases short and J 4 bases short, with 11 bases between. Germline V gene data show CDR1 as MNHEY and CDR2 as SVGAGI. This CDR3 spans 15 amino acids. The CDR3 coding sequence is TGTGCCAGCAGTTACAATCTCCCTAGCACCGGGGAGCTGTTTTTT. It is translated as CASSYNLPSTGELFF.

V and J are TRBV18 and TRBJ1-5; 10 bases line up with TRBD1. Germline CDR1 reads KGHSH; CDR2 reads LQKENI. The V and J ends lost 3 bases and 3 bases, in that order; junction bases with no gene match: 5. CDR3 length: 16 residues. The CDR3 here is CASSPRDRGPNQPQHF. In nucleotides, the CDR3 is TGTGCCAGCTCACCCCGGGACAGGGGACCCAATCAGCCCCAGCATTTT.

The rearrangement links TRBV9 to TRBJ2-5; TRBD2 matches at 7 bases. Germline V lookup: CDR1 SGDLS, CDR2 YYNGEE. Trimming cost V 0 bases and J 3 bases; bases outside gene matches: 8. The CDR3 has 16 amino acids. CDR3 in DNA: TGTGCCAGCAGCGTAGCTTTTGGCGGGGGAGAAGAGACCCAGTACTTC. Its protein is CASSVAFGGGEETQYF.

This chain uses TRBV7-2 with TRBJ2-5; TRBD1 matches 8 bases. In germline, CDR1 is SGHTA, CDR2 FQGNSA. The length of the CDR3 is 13 residues. J gave up 5 bases and V 4 bases, and 3 bases lay outside the gene matches. Here the CDR3 reads CASSSDRAETQYF. The CDR3 DNA reads TGTGCCAGCAGCTCGGACAGGGCTGAGACCCAGTACTTC. Looking up the rest from reference TRBV7-2 and TRBJ2-5 gives the full variable domain: GAGVSQSPSNKVTEKGKDVELRCDPISGHTALYWYRQSLGQGLEFLIYFQGNSAPDKSGLPSDRFSAERTGGSVSTLTIQRTQQEDSAVYLCASSSDRAETQYFGPGTRLLVL.

The gene calls are TRBV9 and TRBJ2-3, with a possible D match to TRBD2 (6 bases). The ends were cut back, 3 bases at V and 2 bases at J, with 19 bases in the middle. CDR1 is SGDLS and CDR2 is YYNGEE in the germline V gene. CDR3 length equals 17 residues. The CDR3 region has the DNA TGTGCCAGCAGCGCCCGGGGGTCACCAAGGGTCACAGATACGCAGTATTTT. Amino acids: CASSARGSPRVTDTQYF.

The chain has TRBV19 and TRBJ1-1; D remains unclear. The germline CDR1 and CDR2 sequences are LNHDA and SQIVND (reference sequence). V was trimmed by 3 bases and J by 7 bases, leaving 12 bases between them. The CDR3 consists of 13 residues. The CDR3 spells CASSMLGRVEAFF. CDR3 DNA sequence: TGTGCCAGTAGTATGCTGGGGAGGGTTGAAGCTTTCTTT.

The chain employs TRBV6-5 and TRBJ1-3; perhaps TRBD1 as D (5 bases). Germline CDR1 MNHEY, CDR2 SVGAGI. V was clipped by 7 bases and J by 2 bases, with 12 bases between them. The CDR3 is made up of 14 amino acids. The CDR3 region is CASTLGGTGNTIYF. CDR3 bases: TGTGCCAGCACCCTGGGGGGGACTGGAAACACCATATATTTT.

The chain uses TRBV5-4 and TRBJ2-1; 7 nucleotides line up with TRBD1. The germline CDR1 and CDR2 sequences are SGHNT and YYREEE (reference sequence). This CDR3 region has 20 residues. V dropped 4 bases and J dropped 5; count of bases not matched to a gene: 24. The CDR3, as DNA: TGTGCCAGCAGCCCTGGGACAGAGGGTGTCCGCCGAAGTTCCAACAATGAGCAGTTCTTC. It yields the protein CASSPGTEGVRRSSNNEQFF. Using reference TRBV5-4 and TRBJ2-1 for the parts outside the CDR3, the full variable domain is ETGVTQSPTHLIKTRGQQVTLRCSSQSGHNTVSWYQQALGQGPQFIFQYYREEENGRGNFPPRFSGLQFPNYSSELNVNALELDDSALYLCASSPGTEGVRRSSNNEQFFGPGTRLTVL.

This clone came up once. This chain uses TRBV3-1 (or the pseudogene TRBV3-2) with TRBJ2-3, with 7 bases lining up with TRBD2. Germline V gives CDR1 LGHDT, CDR2 YNNKEL (reference sequence). The CDR3 totals 16 residues. Germline trimming cut 6 bases from V and 3 bases from J; bases unmatched to any gene: 12. CDR3 residues: CASSPVGGVVTDTQYF. The CDR3 DNA sequence: TGTGCCAGCAGTCCGGTGGGGGGGGTGGTGACAGATACGCAGTATTTT.

This clone has a handful of counts. This rearrangement joins TRBV2 to TRBJ1-1, with 8 bases lining up with TRBD1. The J segment lost 6 bases and the V segment lost 4 bases, leaving 7 bases of the junction unmatched. Looked up from germline, CDR1 is SNHLY and CDR2 is FYNNEI. The CDR3 contains 14 residues. The CDR3 loop reads CASSVQGALSEAFF. CDR3 sequence (DNA): TGTGCCAGCAGTGTGCAGGGGGCTCTCTCTGAAGCTTTCTTT.

The chain employs TRBV27 and TRBJ1-4, with D maybe TRBD1 (6 bases). The CDR3 runs 14 residues. Germline V lookup: CDR1 MNHEY, CDR2 SMNVEV (reference sequence). V was shortened by 6 bases and J by 3 bases, with 11 bases between the two germline ends. The CDR3 DNA follows: TGTGCCAGCAGGGGCAGGGGACCTAATGAAAAACTGTTTTTT. Amino acid sequence: CASRGRGPNEKLFF.